The sequence of this T cell receptor (beta chain) was determined in a study of blood T cells in healthy people across ages. V gave up 6 bases and J gave up 3 bases; unmatched junction bases: 4. This CDR3 has 15 amino acids. Sample-barcoded 5' priming and a J-beta primer mix drove a second PCR of roughly 6 to 12 cycles. TCRdb reanalysed the 5' RACE reads using MiXCR and keeps one entry per CDR3 protein. This table holds 730,000 or so distinct CDR3 sequences, less than 45% found once. This clonotype was seen at least ten times. Sequenced sample: blood. The J gene is TRBJ2-1, the V gene TRBV12-3 or TRBV12-4; TRBD2 aligns across 11 bases. This sequence originates from an elderly man in good health. The CDR3 is CASSLLAGGYNEQFF. Here the CDR3 DNA reads TGTGCCAGCAGCCTCCTAGCGGGAGGCTACAATGAGCAGTTCTTC.